The source of this T cell receptor beta chain is a study of early T cells in non-severe SARS-CoV-2 infection. Study-level background: The chains were unpaired, and the sequenced material was bulk RNA from unsorted whole blood.

Tagging with unique molecular identifiers was applied to individual cDNA molecules. From the 5' RACE reads, TCRdb called clonotypes with MiXCR, one entry per CDR3 protein. Counted here are just under 65,000 distinct CDR3 sequences, about 11% occurring once; the ten biggest clones make up less than 3%. Germline CDR1 is SEHNR and CDR2 is FQNEAQ (reference sequence). V lost 4 bases, J lost 5 bases, and 6 bases lay in between. The CDR3 runs 13 residues. This clonotype was recorded at least ten times. This receptor was taken from an adult who was a healthcare worker with PCR-confirmed SARS-CoV-2 infection or an uninfected control (not recorded which). The chain uses TRBV7-9 and TRBJ1-6; D unclear. The sequences come from whole blood, collected at baseline. Here the CDR3 DNA reads TGTGCCAGCAGCTCCCCCAATAATTCACCCCTCCACTTT. Encoded protein: CASSSPNNSPLHF.